This T cell receptor (beta chain) stems from a study of shared clonotypes between healthy human individuals. Looking at the study overall: Each donor's CD8 memory used one plate, CD8 naive two, each CD4 subset three.

Note on this clone: The antigen remains undetermined.

The study's findings and limits: Sorted-subset sequencing was shown by rarefaction to be incomplete despite large depth. Clonotype sharing among donors was thought likely to change with sequencing depth. Sharing across four donors was highest in naive CD4 (roughly 5%) and lowest in memory CD8 (approximately 0.4%).

The CDR3 loop spans 14 amino acids. CDR1 MNHNS and CDR2 SASEGT come from the germline V gene. V lost 10 bases, J lost 3 bases, and 5 bases stayed unmatched. Method: immunoSEQ multiplex PCR; TCRdb's copy keeps in-frame clones and lacks some. The data show approximately 940,000 clones, roughly 72% seen once. The chain couples TRBV6-1 to TRBJ1-5, with TRBD1 matching over 11 bases. This sequence originates from a young man in good health. Sequencing input: memory CD4+ T cells sorted from blood. Documented subset: CD45RA-negative fraction. In DNA form, the CDR3 reads TGTGCCACGCGGGGACAGGGGGTCAATCAGCCCCAGCATTTT. It codes for CATRGQGVNQPQHF.